A single sample is the source of the 28 T cell receptor beta chains below, sequenced in a study of early stage breast cancer tumors. Libraries were prepared by immunoSEQ multiplex PCR; TCRdb keeps only in-frame clonotypes and omits some of them. The repertoire holds more than 13,000 clones, with approximately 80% as singletons. The sequenced sample was normal breast tissue next to the tumor. These receptors were obtained from a person aged 45 to 59 with breast cancer.

V and J are TRBV23-1 and TRBJ2-2; 8 bases fit TRBD1. Being an ORF, TRBV23-1 has a function that is uncertain. This CDR3 spans 16 amino acids. V shed 7 bases and J 5 bases; nucleotides not matched to a gene: 12. CDR3 DNA: TGCGCCAGCACCCGGCGGGCAGGGGGCAGGACCGGGGAGCTGTTTTTT. This translates into CASTRRAGGRTGELFF.

This clone has a handful of counts. This sequence joins TRBV4-1 and TRBJ1-5, with D perhaps TRBD1 (6 bases). Germline V lookup: CDR1 MGHRA, CDR2 YSYEKL. This CDR3 has 14 amino acids. V dropped 0 bases and J dropped 5 bases, with 8 bases sitting between them. The chain's CDR3 is CASSQEGADQPQHF. The CDR3 nucleotides read TGCGCCAGCAGCCAAGAGGGGGCGGATCAGCCCCAGCATTTT.

This chain joins TRBV6-5 and TRBJ2-7; 10 nucleotides align to TRBD2. CDR3 size: 15 residues. Germline values: CDR1 MNHEY, CDR2 SVGAGI. Unmatched junction bases numbered 7, after V lost 6 bases and J lost 2 bases. The CDR3 region is CASSRGLAVTYEQYF. The CDR3 DNA follows: TGTGCCAGCAGCCGCGGACTAGCGGTAACCTACGAGCAGTACTTC.

This rearrangement joins TRBV5-1 to TRBJ2-1; no reliable D call. The CDR3 length is 14 residues. The germline V and J ends were trimmed by 0 bases and 3 bases, with 7 bases remaining between them. The germline CDR1 and CDR2 sequences are SGHRS and YFSETQ. The CDR3 loop reads CASSLERSYNEQFF. The CDR3 nucleotides are TGCGCCAGCAGCTTGGAACGGAGCTACAATGAGCAGTTCTTC.

This rearrangement joins TRBV5-5 to TRBJ1-3, with no clear D. This CDR3 has 15 residues. Germline V gene sequence: CDR1 SGHKS, CDR2 YYEKEE (reference sequence). Trimming pared 0 bases from V and 0 bases from J, leaving 7 bases between. In DNA form, the CDR3 reads TGTGCCAGCAGCTTGGGCACAATCTCTGGAAACACCATATATTTT. It specifies CASSLGTISGNTIYF.

This clone was detected once. V is TRBV27 and J is TRBJ2-7; D uncertain. V was cut by 5 bases and J by 2 bases, with 7 bases left in between. CDR1 MNHEY and CDR2 SMNVEV come from the germline V gene (reference sequence). This CDR3 is built from 12 residues. As DNA, the CDR3 is TGTGCCAGCAGTCGCCCCCCCTACGAGCAGTACTTC. Its protein is CASSRPPYEQYF.

This chain joins TRBV9 and TRBJ2-5, with TRBD2 as a possible D gene (5 bases). V was cut by 0 bases and J by 5 bases, with 14 bases left in between. This CDR3 has 15 residues. Germline V gene data show CDR1 as SGDLS and CDR2 as YYNGEE. The CDR3 DNA follows: TGTGCCAGCAGCGTAGTCGGAGGCCTGGGGGAGACCCAGTACTTC. Translated, it gives CASSVVGGLGETQYF.

This chain links TRBV6-1 with TRBJ2-5; 9 nucleotides match TRBD1. The CDR3 consists of 15 residues. V shed 2 bases and J 6 bases; nucleotides not matched to a gene: 7. Per the germline V gene, CDR1 is MNHNS and CDR2 is SASEGT. CDR3: CASSEWSDRGKTQYF. In DNA form, the CDR3 reads TGTGCCAGCAGTGAATGGTCGGACAGGGGAAAGACCCAGTACTTC.

With regard to this clone: Other DNA sequences from this sample encode an identical CDR3 as well. J is TRBJ2-1 and V is TRBV27; D is perhaps TRBD2 (5 bases). CDR1 and CDR2 (germline): MNHEY, SMNVEV (reference sequence). The CDR3 extends over 12 amino acids. With 2 bases removed from V and 7 bases from J, the gap between germline ends came to 6 bases. CDR3 in DNA: TGTGCCAGCAGTTTAGGAGGAAATGAGCAGTTCTTC. This codes for CASSLGGNEQFF.

The CDR3 region is CASSLNGGATNEKLFF. Written as DNA, the CDR3 is TGCGCCAGCAGCTTGAATGGAGGGGCAACTAATGAAAAACTGTTTTTT. The chain carries TRBV5-1 and TRBJ1-4; perhaps TRBD1 as D (5 bases). The germline V gene has CDR1 SGHRS and CDR2 YFSETQ. Trimming shortened V by 1 base and J by 0 bases, and 10 bases separated the two germline ends. This CDR3 contains 16 residues.

The chain links TRBV28 to TRBJ2-3; 11 nucleotides agree with TRBD2. Germline V gene sequence: CDR1 MDHEN, CDR2 SYDVKM. V was clipped by 4 bases and J by 1 base; unmatched bases: 13. The length of the CDR3 is 19 residues. CDR3 nucleotide sequence: TGTGCCAGCAGTTCATTAGCGGGGGGGCCGTTTATGCGCACAGATACGCAGTATTTT. Its translation is CASSSLAGGPFMRTDTQYF.

This rearrangement joins TRBV18 to TRBJ2-5; 8 bases are a match to TRBD2. Germline CDR1 is KGHSH and CDR2 is LQKENI. This CDR3 is 16 amino acids long. V shed 1 base, J shed 2 bases, and the junction held 6 bases outside the gene matches. CDR3 sequence: CASSPRQRGLQETQYF. The CDR3 bases are TGTGCCAGCTCACCACGCCAGCGGGGGCTTCAAGAGACCCAGTACTTC.

The V call is TRBV18, the J call TRBJ1-1, with 7 bases lining up with TRBD1. The CDR3 loop spans 16 amino acids. Germline V lookup: CDR1 KGHSH, CDR2 LQKENI. V lost 5 bases and J lost 4; bases outside the gene matches: 13. CDR3 amino acids: CASSGTGAAWGTEAFF. In DNA, the CDR3 is TGTGCCAGCTCAGGCACAGGGGCGGCATGGGGCACTGAAGCTTTCTTT.

This clone was seen a handful of times. V and J are TRBV7-9 and TRBJ1-2; the D is unclear. The CDR3 length is 13 residues. Germline CDR1 SEHNR, CDR2 FQNEAQ (reference sequence). Trimming took off 0 bases at V and 2 bases at J, with 4 bases between the two ends. For the CDR3, the DNA is TGTGCCAGCAGCTTAGCTGGGAACTATGGCTACACCTTC. Protein product: CASSLAGNYGYTF.

The CDR3 protein is CASSLSPAGPLADGYTF. For the CDR3, the DNA is TGCGCCAGCAGCTTGTCACCCGCGGGGCCACTAGCGGATGGCTACACCTTC. This chain links TRBV5-1 with TRBJ1-2; tentatively, D is TRBD1 (5 bases). The V and J ends lost 1 base and 6 bases respectively, with 22 bases between them. Germline CDR1 is SGHRS and CDR2 is YFSETQ. CDR3 length: 17 residues.

As DNA, the CDR3 is TGTGCCAGCAGTTTATTGGCATTCGGCGGCTACACCTTC. This codes for CASSLLAFGGYTF. The rearrangement links TRBV27 to TRBJ1-2; D is ambiguous. The V gene's germline CDR1 is MNHEY and CDR2 SMNVEV (reference sequence). V shed 1 base and J shed 8 bases, with 11 bases lying between them. CDR3 length: 13 amino acids.

CDR3 loop: CASSVDRGFYEQFF. The CDR3, as DNA: TGTGCCAGCAGCGTAGACAGGGGGTTCTATGAGCAGTTCTTC. The chain combines TRBV9 with TRBJ2-1, with 8 bases fitting TRBD1. Trimming removed 0 bases from V and 8 bases from J; junction bases left unmatched: 4. CDR3 length equals 14 residues. Germline CDR1 and CDR2: SGDLS and YYNGEE.

The chain is built from TRBV6-6 and TRBJ1-2; TRBD1 agrees at 7 bases. Germline V lookup: CDR1 MNHNY, CDR2 SVGAGI (reference sequence). The CDR3 is 13 amino acids. V was pared by 8 bases and J by 3 bases, with 6 bases of the junction left unmatched. The CDR3 region is CASGGTVDYGYTF. The DNA for the CDR3 is TGTGCCAGCGGGGGGACAGTCGACTATGGCTACACCTTC.

This clone has a handful of counts. The chain uses TRBV9 and TRBJ2-1, with TRBD2 matching over 14 bases. The germline V gene encodes CDR1 SGDLS and CDR2 YYNGEE. Trimming at V came to 1 base and at J to 7 bases, leaving 4 bases not matched to a gene. This CDR3 has 16 residues. The DNA for the CDR3 is TGTGCCAGCAGCGTAACGACTAGCGGGGGGGGAAATGAGCAGTTCTTC. Protein: CASSVTTSGGGNEQFF.

This chain connects TRBV12-5 to TRBJ1-2; D perhaps matches TRBD1 (5 bases). This CDR3 has 13 amino acids. Trimming took off 7 bases at V and 1 base at J, with 10 bases between the two ends. Germline V lookup: CDR1 LGHNT, CDR2 FRNRAP. CDR3 sequence reads: CASARDSNYGYTF. The CDR3 DNA reads TGTGCTAGTGCCCGTGACAGTAACTATGGCTACACCTTC.

The chain employs TRBV19 and TRBJ1-3; D is perhaps TRBD1 (6 bases). CDR1 LNHDA and CDR2 SQIVND come from the germline V gene (reference sequence). CDR3 length: 13 amino acids. Trimming removed 9 bases from V and 0 bases from J, with 9 bases in between. CDR3 sequence (DNA): TGTGCCAGCCGGGACAACTCTGGAAACACCATATATTTT. Translated: CASRDNSGNTIYF.

This chain links TRBV4-1 with TRBJ2-7, with a possible D match to TRBD1 (6 bases). Germline V gives CDR1 MGHRA, CDR2 YSYEKL. V lost 1 base and J lost 0, with 13 bases in between. The CDR3 sequence is 16 residues long. The CDR3 sequence: CASSQGLGDISYEQYF. The CDR3 bases are TGCGCCAGCAGCCAAGGCTTAGGGGACATCTCCTACGAGCAGTACTTC.

This clone occurred once. This chain links TRBV30 with TRBJ2-7; 7 bases agree with TRBD2. With 4 bases clipped from V and 3 bases from J, the junction kept 3 bases outside the gene matches. The germline gives CDR1 GTSNPN, CDR2 SVGIG (reference sequence). This CDR3 comprises 12 residues. The CDR3 protein is CAWIREDYEQYF. The CDR3, as DNA: TGTGCCTGGATACGGGAGGACTACGAGCAGTACTTC.

The V gene is TRBV19, the J gene TRBJ2-3; perhaps TRBD2 as D (5 bases). The V gene lost 5 bases and the J gene lost 1 base, with 16 bases spanning the gap. Germline CDR1 and CDR2: LNHDA and SQIVND (reference sequence). This CDR3 region has 16 residues. The CDR3 DNA reads TGTGCCAGTAGTGCCGGACTCGGAGCGGGCACAGATACGCAGTATTTT. Encoded protein: CASSAGLGAGTDTQYF.

The chain joins TRBV29-1 to TRBJ2-3; TRBD2 matches at 12 bases. This CDR3 contains 15 residues. CDR1 SQVTM and CDR2 ANQGSEA come from the germline V gene. The ends lost 4 bases at V and 3 bases at J; junction bases unmatched: 5. Here the CDR3 reads CSVVRLAGATDTQYF. CDR3 DNA sequence: TGCAGCGTTGTTCGACTAGCGGGAGCTACAGATACGCAGTATTTT.

The chain carries TRBV5-3 and TRBJ1-5, with 10 bases that match TRBD1. TRBV5-3 is an ORF, and what it does is uncertain. The CDR3 length is 15 residues. The J segment lost 5 bases and the V segment lost 2 bases, leaving 4 bases of the junction unmatched. The DNA of the CDR3 is TGTGCCAGAAGCTTAGGGACAGGGGACGATCAGCCCCAGCATTTT. Translating it yields CARSLGTGDDQPQHF.

The V call is TRBV9, the J call TRBJ1-2; D is ambiguous. The length of the CDR3 is 13 residues. V was clipped by 0 bases and J by 0 bases, with 3 bases between them. CDR1 and CDR2 (germline): SGDLS, YYNGEE. The CDR3 here is CASSVAANYGYTF. DNA for the CDR3: TGTGCCAGCAGCGTAGCAGCTAACTATGGCTACACCTTC.

The gene calls are TRBV7-9 and TRBJ1-2, with unresolved D. This CDR3 is 13 amino acids long. In germline, CDR1 is SEHNR, CDR2 FQNEAQ (reference sequence). V was cut by 4 bases and J by 3 bases, with 9 bases left in between. The CDR3 DNA follows: TGTGCCAGCAGCTACCCTCTCGACTATGGCTACACCTTC. Translating it yields CASSYPLDYGYTF.